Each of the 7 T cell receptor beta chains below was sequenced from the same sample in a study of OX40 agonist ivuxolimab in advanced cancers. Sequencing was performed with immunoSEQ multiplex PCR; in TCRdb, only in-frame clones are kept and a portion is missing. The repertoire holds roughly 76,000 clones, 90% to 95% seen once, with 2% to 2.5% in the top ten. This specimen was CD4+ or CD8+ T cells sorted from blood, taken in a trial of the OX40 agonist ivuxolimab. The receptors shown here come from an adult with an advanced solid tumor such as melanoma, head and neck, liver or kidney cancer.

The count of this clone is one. The CDR3 spells CASSLTQGASYEQYF. The CDR3, as DNA: TGTGCCAGCAGCTTAACGCAGGGGGCGAGCTACGAGCAGTACTTC. The rearrangement links TRBV7-2 to TRBJ2-7; 8 bases match TRBD1. V trimming: 2 bases; J trimming: 3 bases; junction bases outside the gene matches: 6. The CDR3 consists of 15 residues. The germline gives CDR1 SGHTA, CDR2 FQGNSA.

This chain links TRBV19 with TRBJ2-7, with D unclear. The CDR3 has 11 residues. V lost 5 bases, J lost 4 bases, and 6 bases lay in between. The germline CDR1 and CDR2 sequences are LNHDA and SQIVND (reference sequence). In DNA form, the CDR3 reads TGTGCCAGTAGTTCCATGTACGAGCAGTACTTC. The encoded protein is CASSSMYEQYF.

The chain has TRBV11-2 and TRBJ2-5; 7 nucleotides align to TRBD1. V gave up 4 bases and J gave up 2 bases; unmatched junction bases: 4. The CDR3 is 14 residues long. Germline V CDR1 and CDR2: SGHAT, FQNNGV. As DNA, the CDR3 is TGTGCCAGCAGCTCGCCGGGACAGCAAGAGACCCAGTACTTC. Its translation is CASSSPGQQETQYF.

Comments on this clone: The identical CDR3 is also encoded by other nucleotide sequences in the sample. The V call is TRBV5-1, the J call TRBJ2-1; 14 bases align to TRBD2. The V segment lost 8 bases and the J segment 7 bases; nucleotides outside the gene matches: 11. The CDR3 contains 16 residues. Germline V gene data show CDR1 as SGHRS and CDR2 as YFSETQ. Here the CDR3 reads CASSGGLAGGTNEQFF. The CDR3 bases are TGCGCCAGTAGCGGTGGACTAGCGGGAGGAACGAATGAGCAGTTCTTC.

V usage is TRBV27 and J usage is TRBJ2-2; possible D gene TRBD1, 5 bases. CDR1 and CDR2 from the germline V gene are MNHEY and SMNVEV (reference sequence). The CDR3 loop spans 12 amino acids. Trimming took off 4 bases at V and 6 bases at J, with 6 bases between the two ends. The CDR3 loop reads CASSWGPGELFF. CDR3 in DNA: TGTGCCAGCAGTTGGGGCCCCGGGGAGCTGTTTTTT.

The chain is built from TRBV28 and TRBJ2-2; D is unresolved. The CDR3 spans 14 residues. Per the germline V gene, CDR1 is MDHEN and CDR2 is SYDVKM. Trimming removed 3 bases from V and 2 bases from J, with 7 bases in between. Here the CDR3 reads CASSLAENTGELFF. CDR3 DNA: TGTGCCAGCAGTTTGGCGGAAAACACCGGGGAGCTGTTTTTT.

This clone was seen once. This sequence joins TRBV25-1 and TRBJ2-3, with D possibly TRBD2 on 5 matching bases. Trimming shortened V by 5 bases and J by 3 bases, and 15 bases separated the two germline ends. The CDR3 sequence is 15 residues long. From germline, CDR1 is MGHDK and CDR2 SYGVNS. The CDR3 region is CASSPPGYRTDTQYF. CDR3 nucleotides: TGTGCCAGCAGTCCTCCGGGGTATAGGACAGATACGCAGTATTTT.